The 29 T cell receptor beta chains below all came from one sample that was sequenced in a study of T-cell memory formation after mild COVID-19. TCRdb reanalysed the 5' RACE reads using MiXCR and keeps one entry per CDR3 protein. The sample consists of about 110,000 distinct CDR3 sequences, around 17% of them appearing once. The sample was PBMCs or a T cell subset sorted from them (not recorded which). These receptors were obtained from a man between 18 and 35 years old who had mild COVID-19 (a few samples of this study predate the infection). Cell type and time point are not known.

V and J are TRBV5-1 and TRBJ2-7, with a tentative D call TRBD2 (5 bases). V was pared by 4 bases and J by 1 base, with 12 bases between. The germline gives CDR1 SGHRS, CDR2 YFSETQ. The CDR3 runs 14 residues. The CDR3 nucleotides are TGCGCCAGCAGCCTCTTTCGCGGGTCCTACGAGCAGTACTTC. Translating it yields CASSLFRGSYEQYF.

This clonotype was seen just once. The V gene is TRBV28, the J gene TRBJ2-4, with D tentatively TRBD1 (5 bases). With 6 bases removed from V and 1 base from J, the gap between germline ends came to 16 bases. Germline V gives CDR1 MDHEN, CDR2 SYDVKM. CDR3 length: 16 residues. CDR3 amino acids: CASSNTGIRAKNIQYF. In DNA, the CDR3 is TGTGCCAGCAGCAACACAGGCATTCGGGCCAAAAACATTCAGTACTTC.

This rearrangement joins TRBV4-1 to TRBJ2-3, with a tentative D call TRBD2 (5 bases). Trimming stripped 7 bases from V and 4 bases from J, with 12 bases between. This CDR3 contains 13 residues. Germline-derived CDR1 and CDR2 are MGHRA and YSYEKL. The CDR3 region is CASTLPGSDTQYF. CDR3 DNA sequence: TGCGCCAGCACCCTCCCGGGGTCAGATACGCAGTATTTT.

The chain combines TRBV9 with TRBJ2-5; 11 bases line up with TRBD2. Germline loops: CDR1 SGDLS, CDR2 YYNGEE. V trimming: 3 bases; J trimming: 4 bases; junction bases outside the gene matches: 2. The CDR3 covers 14 residues. CDR3 DNA sequence: TGTGCCAGCAGCGCTAGCGGGGGGCCAGAGACCCAGTACTTC. Amino acid sequence: CASSASGGPETQYF.

The V gene is TRBV7-2, the J gene TRBJ2-1; 10 bases agree with TRBD1. Germline V gene data show CDR1 as SGHTA and CDR2 as FQGNSA. V lost 1 base, J lost 12 bases, and 6 bases stayed unmatched. The CDR3 runs 14 residues. CDR3 protein: CASSLGGQGIWQFF. The CDR3 region has the DNA TGTGCCAGCAGCTTAGGGGGACAGGGGATTTGGCAGTTCTTC.

The gene calls are TRBV7-2 and TRBJ1-3; D unclear. Trimming took off 5 bases at V and 4 bases at J, with 15 bases between the two ends. The CDR3 totals 15 residues. Per germline, CDR1 SGHTA and CDR2 FQGNSA. CDR3 nucleotides: TGTGCCAGCAGCGCACGGGCCGGCCGAGGAAACACCATATATTTT. Translation gives CASSARAGRGNTIYF.

V and J are TRBV12-3 or TRBV12-4 and TRBJ2-3; 7 positions agree with TRBD2. V gave up 1 base and J gave up 11 bases; unmatched junction bases: 3. There are 12 residues in the CDR3. The CDR3 reads CASSLGLAVQYF. CDR3 nucleotides: TGTGCCAGCAGTTTAGGGCTAGCGGTGCAGTATTTT.

This clonotype was observed a handful of times. V gene TRBV29-1 combines with J gene TRBJ2-2, with 8 bases that match TRBD1. Trimming took 7 bases from V and 5 from J; bases not matched to a gene: 9. CDR3 length equals 14 residues. Germline CDR1 is SQVTM and CDR2 is ANQGSEA. CDR3 region: CSAAFRGLTGELFF. The CDR3 nucleotides read TGCAGCGCTGCTTTCAGGGGGCTGACCGGGGAGCTGTTTTTT.

V is TRBV9 and J is TRBJ1-2; TRBD1 aligns across 7 bases. With 0 bases clipped from V and 8 bases from J, the junction kept 13 bases outside the gene matches. Germline CDR1 and CDR2: SGDLS and YYNGEE. This CDR3 is built from 16 residues. In DNA form, the CDR3 reads TGTGCCAGCAGCGTAGCTTCGAGAGGGGGCCCTTCAGGCTACACCTTC. Translating gives CASSVASRGGPSGYTF.

The chain employs TRBV5-6 and TRBJ2-7; D perhaps matches TRBD2 (7 bases). The ends were cut back, 3 bases at V and 5 bases at J, with 12 bases in the middle. Germline lookup yields CDR1 SGHDT and CDR2 YYEEEE. This CDR3 has 13 amino acids. The CDR3: CASSSRGGDEQYV. The DNA for the CDR3 is TGTGCCAGCAGCTCACGAGGGGGGGACGAGCAGTACGTC.

This clonotype was picked up a small number of times. The chain couples TRBV20-1 to TRBJ1-1; D remains unclear. The CDR3 is 13 amino acids. V gave up 6 bases and J gave up 1 base, with 12 bases separating them. The germline CDR1 and CDR2 sequences are DFQATT and SNEGSKA (reference sequence). The CDR3 reads CSASAVSNTEAFF. CDR3 nucleotides: TGCAGTGCGTCAGCAGTATCGAACACTGAAGCTTTCTTT.

This clonotype was counted only a few times. The V and J genes are TRBV5-1 and TRBJ2-2, with no clear D. There are 14 residues in the CDR3. Germline V lookup: CDR1 SGHRS, CDR2 YFSETQ. Deletions cut 5 bases from V and 2 bases from J, with 10 bases between. CDR3 residues: CASSQRSNTGELFF. DNA for the CDR3: TGCGCCAGCAGTCAGCGTTCCAACACCGGGGAGCTGTTTTTT.

This clonotype has just a few counts. This rearrangement joins TRBV7-9 to TRBJ1-1, with D unresolved. This CDR3 contains 14 residues. Per the germline V gene, CDR1 is SEHNR and CDR2 is FQNEAQ (reference sequence). The V end was cut by 8 bases, the J end by 2 bases, with 15 bases between. CDR3 sequence (DNA): TGTGCCAGCTCCCCGCGGGTCCTCAACACTGAAGCTTTCTTT. It is translated as CASSPRVLNTEAFF.

This clonotype has at least ten counts. The V gene is TRBV5-1, the J gene TRBJ2-7; D call uncertain. Germline V gene sequence: CDR1 SGHRS, CDR2 YFSETQ. The CDR3 extends over 14 amino acids. Trimming stripped 0 bases from V and 0 bases from J, with 7 bases between. Written as DNA, the CDR3 is TGCGCCAGCAGCTTGGATCCGAGCTCCTACGAGCAGTACGTC. Residues: CASSLDPSSYEQYV.

The V gene is TRBV20-1, the J gene TRBJ2-5; D unclear. The ends were cut back, 3 bases at V and 5 bases at J, with 4 bases in the middle. This CDR3 spans 10 amino acids. Germline V gene lookup returns CDR1 DFQATT and CDR2 SNEGSKA (reference sequence). The CDR3 DNA reads as TGCAGTGCTAGTTTGGAGACCCAGTACTTC. It encodes CSASLETQYF.

J is TRBJ1-2 and V is TRBV12-3 or TRBV12-4; 7 nucleotides align to TRBD1. V was pared by 1 base and J by 4 bases, with 3 bases of the junction left unmatched. This CDR3 spans 14 amino acids. The chain's CDR3 is CASSLGDSTYGYTF. In nucleotides, the CDR3 is TGTGCCAGCAGTTTAGGGGACAGCACCTATGGCTACACCTTC.

The chain combines TRBV6-6 with TRBJ1-1; the D gene is possibly TRBD1 (6 bases). This CDR3 has 15 amino acids. Deletions cut 3 bases from V and 0 bases from J, with 11 bases between. The germline CDR1 and CDR2 sequences are MNHNY and SVGAGI (reference sequence). CDR3 coding DNA: TGTGCCAGCAGTTATGAGCAGGGGTTGAACACTGAAGCTTTCTTT. Protein: CASSYEQGLNTEAFF.

V usage is TRBV24-1 and J usage is TRBJ2-1; D is unclear. The CDR3 sequence is 12 residues long. Trimming removed 9 bases from V and 6 bases from J, with 11 bases in between. Germline loops: CDR1 KGHDR, CDR2 SFDVKD. DNA of the CDR3: TGTGCCACCGGGTCCCGGCGCAATGAGCAGTTCTTC. This gives the protein CATGSRRNEQFF.

The CDR3 loop reads CASSLAVQGANYGYTF. The DNA for the CDR3 is TGTGCCAGCAGCTTAGCCGTGCAGGGGGCGAATTATGGCTACACCTTC. The chain uses TRBV7-2 and TRBJ1-2; 8 nucleotides line up with TRBD1. V gave up 0 bases and J gave up 5 bases; unmatched junction bases: 8. Germline CDR1 and CDR2: SGHTA and FQGNSA. The CDR3 is 16 amino acids.

This clonotype has at least ten counts. The chain combines TRBV7-9 with TRBJ2-2, with D hard to call. Germline CDR1 is SEHNR and CDR2 is FQNEAQ (reference sequence). V lost 1 base and J 1 base, leaving 7 bases between the germline ends. The CDR3 extends over 15 amino acids. The CDR3 here is CASSLGEWNTGELFF. CDR3 in DNA: TGTGCCAGCAGCTTAGGGGAATGGAACACCGGGGAGCTGTTTTTT.

This chain joins TRBV20-1 and TRBJ2-5, with 10 bases lining up with TRBD2. CDR1 is DFQATT and CDR2 is SNEGSKA in the germline V gene (reference sequence). The V and J ends lost 0 bases and 5 bases, in that order; junction bases with no gene match: 9. The CDR3 runs 16 residues. CDR3 in amino acids: CSARDPSGGNGETQYF. CDR3 in DNA: TGCAGTGCTAGAGATCCTAGCGGGGGTAACGGGGAGACCCAGTACTTC.

The genes are TRBV6-5 and TRBJ2-2; 9 bases align to TRBD2. The CDR3 totals 16 residues. The V gene's germline CDR1 is MNHEY and CDR2 SVGAGI. J was trimmed by 5 bases and V by 2 bases; bases with no gene match: 6. The chain's CDR3 is CASSYEAGGRTGELFF. In nucleotides, the CDR3 is TGTGCCAGCAGTTACGAGGCGGGGGGGCGGACCGGGGAGCTGTTTTTT.

This chain connects TRBV18 to TRBJ2-5, with D uncertain. V was trimmed by 3 bases and J by 4 bases, leaving 9 bases between them. Germline CDR1 KGHSH, CDR2 LQKENI. The CDR3 sequence is 13 residues long. CDR3 bases: TGTGCCAGCTCACCTTACTCGGGAGAGACCCAGTACTTC. This gives the protein CASSPYSGETQYF. The full variable domain, with the rest looked up from reference TRBV18 and TRBJ2-5, is NAGVMQNPRHLVRRRGQEARLRCSPMKGHSHVYWYRQLPEEGLKFMVYLQKENIIDESGMPKERFSAEFPKEGPSILRIQQVVRGDSAAYFCASSPYSGETQYFGPGTRLLVL.

The chain has TRBV6-5 and TRBJ1-1, with D tentatively TRBD1 (6 bases). Per germline, CDR1 MNHEY and CDR2 SVGAGI. The CDR3 is 14 amino acids. The V gene lost 1 base and the J gene lost 6 bases, with 12 bases spanning the gap. CDR3 in amino acids: CASSYWGGSAEAFF. The CDR3 DNA is TGTGCCAGCAGTTACTGGGGGGGCAGCGCTGAAGCTTTCTTT.

There are a few counts of this clonotype. This chain uses TRBV5-1 with TRBJ1-1; TRBD1 matches at 7 bases. The germline CDR1 and CDR2 sequences are SGHRS and YFSETQ. The length of the CDR3 is 12 residues. Trimming removed 1 base from V and 7 bases from J; junction bases left unmatched: 1. DNA of the CDR3: TGCGCCAGCAGCTTGCAGGGGGGTGAAGCTTTCTTT. Amino acid sequence: CASSLQGGEAFF.

Only a few counts were recorded for this clonotype. This chain joins TRBV5-1 and TRBJ1-4, with D unclear. Germline V gene data show CDR1 as SGHRS and CDR2 as YFSETQ. There are 12 residues in the CDR3. Trimming removed 4 bases from V and 8 bases from J, with 9 bases in between. The CDR3 sequence is CASSREDEKLFF. In nucleotides, the CDR3 is TGCGCCAGCAGCCGTGAGGACGAAAAACTGTTTTTT.

The V call is TRBV7-9, the J call TRBJ2-7; possibly TRBD1 for D (6 bases). The CDR3 is 14 residues long. Trimming removed 0 bases at V and 6 bases at J, with 12 bases between. Germline CDR1 is SEHNR and CDR2 is FQNEAQ (reference sequence). CDR3 nucleotides: TGTGCCAGCAGCTTAGCGCTTACAGGGAGCGAGCAGTACGTC. Its translation is CASSLALTGSEQYV.

The sample holds a few counts of this clonotype. The chain recombines TRBV19 with TRBJ1-1; D gene unclear. V was trimmed by 5 bases and J by 3 bases, leaving 13 bases between them. Germline loops: CDR1 LNHDA, CDR2 SQIVND (reference sequence). There are 14 residues in the CDR3. The CDR3 DNA follows: TGTGCCAGTAGTGGCCTTGGAAGGCACACTGAAGCTTTCTTT. Its protein is CASSGLGRHTEAFF.

This clonotype was counted many times. J is TRBJ1-1 and V is TRBV2, with D maybe TRBD1 (6 bases). The germline gives CDR1 SNHLY, CDR2 FYNNEI. The CDR3 length is 11 residues. Between the trimmed V and J ends, which lost 5 bases and 8 bases, there was a span of 9 bases. The CDR3, as DNA: TGTGCCAGCAGTTACGACAGGGAAGCTTTCTTT. Its translation: CASSYDREAFF.